This T cell receptor (beta chain) was profiled in a study of shared clonotypes between healthy human individuals. Original data processing: With immunoSEQ giving junction-only sequences and no quality scores, filtering differed. Here immunoSEQ multiplex PCR was the method, and the copy in TCRdb shows in-frame clones only, minus some. The D gene and trimming were derived from the DNA, and the V and J assignments and clone size from that table. The table has about 110,000 clones, approximately 70% seen once. This CDR3 is 17 amino acids long. Germline CDR1 MRHNA, CDR2 SNTAGT. Trimming took 6 bases from V and 2 from J; bases not matched to a gene: 9. Of note for this clone: Its matching antigen is unknown.

Overall study results and limits: Clonotypes shared by all four sorted-subset donors had higher generation probabilities than non-shared clonotypes.

The chain is built from TRBV6-4 and TRBJ1-5, with TRBD1 identical over 11 bases. The origin of this receptor is a woman aged 25 to 39 in good health. Sequences were obtained from memory CD8+ T cells sorted from blood. Documented subset: CD45RO+ cells pooled with CCR7-negative TemRA cells. The CDR3 is CASRPDRGRMGNQPQHF. The DNA for the CDR3 is TGTGCCAGCAGGCCGGACAGGGGGCGGATGGGCAATCAGCCCCAGCATTTT.